This TCR beta chain was recorded in a study of cytotoxic CD8 clonotypes in ibrutinib-treated CLL. Across the whole study: Complete response was seen in 2 patients and partial in approximately 24; 12 progressed and roughly 15 stayed remitted after a median approximately 70 months.

Per germline, CDR1 SQVTM and CDR2 ANQGSEA. The J segment lost 5 bases and the V segment lost 4 bases, leaving 4 bases of the junction unmatched. The CDR3 spans 12 residues. The intended depth for sequencing was 1 in 200,000 to 1 in 1 million T cells. Assay: immunoSEQ multiplex PCR; the TCRdb copy retains only in-frame clones and omits some. This table holds about 130,000 clones, about four fifths found once. On this clone itself: Antigen specificity is unknown.

Broader study findings: The study found baseline clonality above age-matched healthy donors, tracking circulating CD8+ T-cell counts. Clonality went up at the time of ibrutinib response, stayed stable in sustained remission, and later dropped back toward its baseline level at progression.

The sequence was collected from a human donor with chronic lymphocytic leukemia. The V call is TRBV29-1, the J call TRBJ2-7; 8 nucleotides match TRBD1. Material: PBMCs, obtained after 12 months of ibrutinib treatment. The CDR3 is CSVVRTGNEQYF. CDR3 coding DNA: TGCAGCGTTGTGAGGACAGGGAACGAGCAGTACTTC.